Following are 27 T cell receptor beta chains from one sample sequenced in a study of blood T cell repertoires in COVID-19. Method: immunoSEQ multiplex PCR; TCRdb's copy keeps in-frame clones and lacks some. The sample consists of about 140,000 clones, approximately 89% of them appearing once. Sequenced sample: peripheral blood. The receptors shown here come from a human donor in a cohort sampled during active COVID-19.

The chain carries TRBV29-1 and TRBJ2-2; TRBD1 matches 9 bases. The germline V gene has CDR1 SQVTM and CDR2 ANQGSEA. CDR3 size: 14 residues. J gave up 1 base and V 5 bases, and 2 bases lay outside the gene matches. The CDR3: CSVLGQGNTGELFF. CDR3 DNA sequence: TGCAGCGTTTTGGGACAGGGGAACACCGGGGAGCTGTTTTTT.

V usage is TRBV4-1 and J usage is TRBJ2-7; 7 bases line up with TRBD1. V lost 3 bases and J lost 0; bases outside the gene matches: 5. The CDR3 is 15 residues long. Per the germline V gene, CDR1 is MGHRA and CDR2 is YSYEKL. The CDR3: CASSHPGQSSYEQYF. The CDR3 region has the DNA TGCGCCAGCAGCCACCCGGGACAGAGCTCCTACGAGCAGTACTTC.

The V and J genes are TRBV6-1 and TRBJ1-6, with D perhaps matching TRBD1 (6 bases). The CDR3 loop spans 17 amino acids. V lost 3 bases and J lost 3, with 15 bases in between. The germline CDR1 and CDR2 sequences are MNHNS and SASEGT. The CDR3 loop reads CASSEPQGWGYNSPLHF. CDR3 coding DNA: TGTGCCAGCAGTGAGCCACAGGGATGGGGCTATAATTCACCCCTCCACTTT.

V and J are TRBV5-1 and TRBJ1-3; 7 bases align to TRBD1. CDR1 and CDR2 from the germline V gene are SGHRS and YFSETQ. V lost 0 bases to trimming and J lost 13 bases; unmatched junction nucleotides: 7. This CDR3 contains 13 residues. As DNA, the CDR3 is TGCGCCAGCAGCTTGGGGACAGGTTTTGGTATATATTTT. This sequence encodes CASSLGTGFGIYF. Full variable domain (outside the CDR3, taken from reference TRBV5-1 and TRBJ1-3): KAGVTQTPRYLIKTRGQQVTLSCSPISGHRSVSWYQQTPGQGLQFLFEYFSETQRNKGNFPGRFSGRQFSNSRSEMNVSTLELGDSALYLCASSLGTGFGIYFGEGSWLTVV.

The chain recombines TRBV5-1 with TRBJ1-1, with TRBD1 matching 7 bases. Losses at the gene ends were 2 bases for V and 0 bases for J; bases not matched to a gene: 7. Germline V CDR1 and CDR2: SGHRS, YFSETQ. The CDR3 covers 16 residues. For the CDR3, the DNA is TGCGCCAGCAGCTTAGGGACAGTTCCTATGAACACTGAAGCTTTCTTT. Amino acid sequence: CASSLGTVPMNTEAFF.

This sequence joins TRBV9 and TRBJ1-2; perhaps TRBD1 as D (6 bases). Germline lookup yields CDR1 SGDLS and CDR2 YYNGEE. V dropped 3 bases and J dropped 4 bases, with 13 bases sitting between them. This CDR3 comprises 14 residues. CDR3 nucleotide sequence: TGTGCCAGCAGCGACGTGACAGGTTCCTATGGCTACACCTTC. Its protein is CASSDVTGSYGYTF.

V usage is TRBV9 and J usage is TRBJ1-1; possible D gene TRBD1, 5 bases. V lost 0 bases to trimming and J lost 11 bases, with 20 bases between them. The CDR3 sequence is 15 residues long. Per the germline V gene, CDR1 is SGDLS and CDR2 is YYNGEE. CDR3 sequence: CASSVAAEGEGSAFF. Written as DNA, the CDR3 is TGTGCCAGCAGCGTAGCTGCGGAGGGAGAGGGGTCGGCTTTCTTT.

The chain carries TRBV7-2 and TRBJ1-1; TRBD1 matches 9 bases. The CDR3 runs to 14 residues. With V trimmed by 5 bases and J by 7 bases, 8 bases remained unmatched. The germline V gene encodes CDR1 SGHTA and CDR2 FQGNSA. CDR3 amino acids: CASSHGDRDGEAFF. The CDR3 DNA reads as TGTGCCAGCAGCCACGGGGACAGGGATGGTGAAGCTTTCTTT.

The V gene is TRBV5-1, the J gene TRBJ2-7, with 9 bases identical to TRBD2. Germline CDR1 and CDR2: SGHRS and YFSETQ. V shed 0 bases, J shed 5 bases, and the junction held 6 bases outside the gene matches. CDR3 length: 15 residues. The CDR3 sequence is CASSLGGGGADEQYF. The CDR3 coding sequence is TGCGCCAGCAGCTTGGGCGGCGGGGGGGCTGACGAGCAGTACTTC.

The rearrangement joins TRBV4-2 to TRBJ1-2; no definite D call. This CDR3 contains 16 residues. From germline, CDR1 is LGHNA and CDR2 YNFKEQ. Trimming stripped 0 bases from V and 0 bases from J, with 11 bases between. The DNA of the CDR3 is TGTGCCAGCAGCCAAGATTTCACGGTGACTAACTATGGCTACACCTTC. Amino acids: CASSQDFTVTNYGYTF.

The chain is built from TRBV5-1 and TRBJ2-7; D gene unclear. Per germline, CDR1 SGHRS and CDR2 YFSETQ. This CDR3 spans 14 amino acids. Trimming shortened V by 3 bases and J by 7 bases, and 17 bases separated the two germline ends. CDR3 coding DNA: TGCGCCAGCAGCTCTGCTACGACTCCTGGAGAGCAGTACTTC. Translating gives CASSSATTPGEQYF.

This sequence joins TRBV3-1 (or the pseudogene TRBV3-2) and TRBJ2-1, with a tentative D call TRBD1 (6 bases). CDR3 length: 14 residues. Trimming took 5 bases from V and 9 from J, leaving 17 bases between them. The V gene's germline CDR1 is LGHDT and CDR2 YNNKEL (reference sequence). In DNA, the CDR3 is TGTGCCAGCAGCACCCTTTCTATAGGGGGTGAGCAGTTCTTC. Its protein is CASSTLSIGGEQFF.

This clone was seen once. This sequence joins TRBV7-8 and TRBJ2-7; 12 nucleotides agree with TRBD2. Losses at the gene ends were 4 bases for V and 0 bases for J; bases not matched to a gene: 4. Germline V gives CDR1 SGHVS, CDR2 FQNEAQ. This CDR3 contains 16 residues. The CDR3: CASSSGLAGISYEQYF. The CDR3 DNA reads TGTGCCAGCAGCTCCGGACTAGCGGGAATCTCCTACGAGCAGTACTTC.

V is TRBV7-2 and J is TRBJ1-2, with TRBD1 matching 7 bases. J lost 4 bases, V lost 1 base, and 3 bases had no gene match. Germline CDR1 is SGHTA and CDR2 is FQGNSA. The CDR3 is 14 amino acids. CDR3: CASSLGQGVYGYTF. Written as DNA, the CDR3 is TGTGCCAGCAGCTTAGGACAGGGAGTCTATGGCTACACCTTC.

The chain recombines TRBV19 with TRBJ2-4, with 7 positions matching TRBD1. The CDR3 length is 17 residues. V trimming: 5 bases; J trimming: 2 bases; junction bases outside the gene matches: 12. Germline CDR1 LNHDA, CDR2 SQIVND (reference sequence). The CDR3 reads CASSSTGTAETKNIQYF. The CDR3 DNA follows: TGTGCCAGTAGTTCAACCGGGACAGCAGAAACCAAAAACATTCAGTACTTC.

The sample holds one count of this clone. The same CDR3 arises from other DNA sequences in this sample as well. The rearrangement uses TRBV7-8 and TRBJ1-3; the D is unclear. V was pared by 2 bases and J by 8 bases, with 7 bases between. This CDR3 spans 12 amino acids. CDR1 SGHVS and CDR2 FQNEAQ come from the germline V gene. In DNA, the CDR3 is TGTGCCAGCAGCTTAAGTGCGGACACCATATATTTT. This sequence encodes CASSLSADTIYF.

The chain is built from TRBV13 and TRBJ2-1; a possible D gene is TRBD2 (5 bases). CDR3 length equals 17 residues. Germline loops: CDR1 PRHDT, CDR2 FYEKMQ (reference sequence). Trimming pared 4 bases from V and 0 bases from J, leaving 16 bases between. This chain's CDR3 is CASSSRTGMSSYNEQFF. In nucleotides, the CDR3 is TGTGCCAGCAGCTCCCGGACTGGAATGAGCTCCTACAATGAGCAGTTCTTC. Variable domain in full (rest from reference TRBV13 and TRBJ2-1): AAGVIQSPRHLIKEKRETATLKCYPIPRHDTVYWYQQGPGQDPQFLISFYEKMQSDKGSIPDRFSAQQFSDYHSELNMSSLELGDSALYFCASSSRTGMSSYNEQFFGPGTRLTVL.

The V call is TRBV9, the J call TRBJ2-5; TRBD2 agrees at 8 bases. Unmatched junction bases numbered 10, after V lost 4 bases and J lost 5 bases. The CDR3 is 15 amino acids. Looked up from germline, CDR1 is SGDLS and CDR2 is YYNGEE. The CDR3 spells CASSPGGLDTETQYF. The CDR3 region has the DNA TGTGCCAGCAGCCCCGGGGGACTAGACACGGAGACCCAGTACTTC.

The chain recombines TRBV7-8 with TRBJ2-7; 13 bases map to TRBD2. Trimming at V came to 2 bases and at J to 0 bases, leaving 7 bases not matched to a gene. The CDR3 is 18 residues long. The germline CDR1 and CDR2 sequences are SGHVS and FQNEAQ. CDR3 amino acids: CASSLRGRTSGGSYEQYF. The CDR3 region has the DNA TGTGCCAGCAGCTTAAGGGGGAGGACTAGCGGGGGCTCCTACGAGCAGTACTTC.

This rearrangement joins TRBV13 to TRBJ2-3; 12 nucleotides agree with TRBD2. The CDR3 runs to 16 residues. CDR1 is PRHDT, CDR2 FYEKMQ, per germline (reference sequence). V was clipped by 4 bases and J by 6 bases; unmatched bases: 8. This chain's CDR3 is CASSSSSGGAEDTQYF. DNA for the CDR3: TGTGCCAGCAGCTCGTCTAGCGGGGGGGCCGAGGATACGCAGTATTTT.

The CDR3 sequence is CSVDGQQETQYF. The CDR3 nucleotides read TGCAGCGTTGATGGGCAGCAAGAGACCCAGTACTTC. This chain joins TRBV29-1 and TRBJ2-5; D is uncertain. V lost 3 bases to trimming and J lost 2 bases, with 7 bases between them. The CDR3 extends over 12 amino acids. The V gene's germline CDR1 is SQVTM and CDR2 ANQGSEA.

The V and J genes are TRBV5-1 and TRBJ1-3; a weak D match, TRBD1 (6 bases). Germline-derived CDR1 and CDR2 are SGHRS and YFSETQ. V lost 2 bases and J 1 base, leaving 7 bases between the germline ends. The CDR3 length is 14 residues. The CDR3 sequence: CASSFTGSGNTIYF. CDR3 sequence (DNA): TGCGCCAGCAGCTTTACAGGGTCTGGAAACACCATATATTTT. Using reference TRBV5-1 and TRBJ1-3 for the parts outside the CDR3, the full variable domain is KAGVTQTPRYLIKTRGQQVTLSCSPISGHRSVSWYQQTPGQGLQFLFEYFSETQRNKGNFPGRFSGRQFSNSRSEMNVSTLELGDSALYLCASSFTGSGNTIYFGEGSWLTVV.

The chain links TRBV29-1 to TRBJ2-7; the match to TRBD1 covers 11 bases. CDR3 length equals 14 residues. In germline, CDR1 is SQVTM, CDR2 ANQGSEA. Germline trimming cut 8 bases from V and 5 bases from J; bases unmatched to any gene: 11. The CDR3 nucleotides read TGCAGCTCACAAGGCGGGACAGGGGGGGACGAGCAGTACTTC. It encodes CSSQGGTGGDEQYF.

This chain connects TRBV25-1 to TRBJ1-1, with 10 bases aligning to TRBD1. Germline loops: CDR1 MGHDK, CDR2 SYGVNS. The trim removed 1 base at V and 10 bases at J, leaving 6 bases unmatched. This CDR3 spans 14 amino acids. The CDR3 DNA follows: TGTGCCAGCAGTGAATTGGGACAGGGGATGATAGCTTTCTTT. It translates to CASSELGQGMIAFF.

The chain combines TRBV11-3 with TRBJ2-7; D perhaps matches TRBD1 (6 bases). Germline assignment: CDR1 SGHNT and CDR2 YENEEA. This CDR3 is 15 amino acids long. The V end was cut by 1 base, the J end by 1 base, with 11 bases between. CDR3 sequence: CASSLAGDGSYEQYF. The CDR3 coding sequence is TGTGCCAGCAGCTTAGCAGGGGACGGATCCTACGAGCAGTACTTC.

This chain connects TRBV14 to TRBJ2-3, with 8 bases lining up with TRBD2. The V gene's germline CDR1 is SGHDN and CDR2 FVKESK. Trimming took 2 bases from V and 2 from J; bases not matched to a gene: 3. The CDR3 consists of 15 residues. The CDR3 is CASSQRGGYTDTQYF. The CDR3 coding sequence is TGTGCCAGCAGCCAACGGGGGGGTTACACAGATACGCAGTATTTT.

The chain carries TRBV6-1 and TRBJ1-2; 8 positions agree with TRBD1. V gave up 3 bases and J gave up 3 bases; unmatched junction bases: 6. This CDR3 has 15 residues. From germline, CDR1 is MNHNS and CDR2 SASEGT. CDR3 coding DNA: TGTGCCAGCAGTGATACCCCGACAGGGGACTATGGCTACACCTTC. Amino acid sequence: CASSDTPTGDYGYTF.